Listed below are T cell receptor beta chains from one sample, sequenced in a study of CD8 T cells in ankylosing spondylitis. In TCRdb, the 5' RACE reads were re-called with MiXCR into one record per CDR3 protein. Of approximately 88,000 distinct CDR3 sequences listed, around 10% are singletons. Sequenced material: blood, either unsorted or a sorted T cell fraction (not recorded which). These TCRs come from a male donor with ankylosing spondylitis or in good health (not recorded which). Both conserved end residues are part of each CDR3. The D gene is left open where the match is weak. Only part of the rows carry a size: once, few, many, or a class if the clone is expanded.

V gene,J gene,clone size,D gene,CDR3 DNA,CDR3 protein
TRBV2,TRBJ1-5,many,TRBD1,TGTGCCAGCGTTGGACAGGGTCAACAGCCCCAGCATTTT,CASVGQGQQPQHF
TRBV5-1,TRBJ2-2,many,NA,TGCGCCAGCAGTGCCCAGATAATGAACACCGGGGAGCTGTTTTTT,CASSAQIMNTGELFF
TRBV6-5,TRBJ2-2,NA,TRBD1,TGTGCCAGCAGTTTTTGGCAGGGGGCCGGGGAGCTGTTTTTT,CASSFWQGAGELFF
TRBV28,TRBJ1-4,NA,NA,TGTGCCAGCAGTTTAAGGGATAATGAAAAACTGTTTTTT,CASSLRDNEKLFF
TRBV24-1,TRBJ2-7,many,NA,TGTGCCACCAGTGACCCCGTCACCTACGAGCAGTACTTC,CATSDPVTYEQYF
TRBV7-2,TRBJ2-7,many,NA,TGTGCCAGCAGCTTAGCTCGGGGGACCTACGAGCAGTACTTC,CASSLARGTYEQYF
TRBV3-1,TRBJ1-5,many,TRBD1,TGTGCCAGCAGCCATACAGGGGTCTCTCAGCCCCAGCATTTT,CASSHTGVSQPQHF
TRBV5-1,TRBJ2-1,many,TRBD1,TGCGCCAGCTCCCGCGGACAGGGGGAGGGAAATGAGCAGTTCTTC,CASSRGQGEGNEQFF
TRBV12-3/TRBV12-4,TRBJ1-5,many,NA,TGTGCCAGCAGTCTCCCCAGTGGGTGGGGTCAGCCCCAGCATTTT,CASSLPSGWGQPQHF
TRBV11-2,TRBJ1-2,many,TRBD1,TGTGCCAGCAGCCTATCTTTCCGGACAGGTGGATCTGGTGGCTACACCTTC,CASSLSFRTGGSGGYTF
TRBV3-1,TRBJ1-1,many,NA,TGTGCCAGCAGCCACGGAGGATACACTGAAGCTTTCTTT,CASSHGGYTEAFF
TRBV10-3,TRBJ2-7,many,TRBD2,TGTGCCATCGGGGGGACTACCCTCTCCTACGAGCAGTACTTC,CAIGGTTLSYEQYF
TRBV7-6,TRBJ1-6,many,NA,TGTGCCAGCAGCCCAGTGGAGGGAAGCTATAATTCACCCCTCCACTTT,CASSPVEGSYNSPLHF
TRBV12-3/TRBV12-4,TRBJ1-3,many,NA,TGTGCCAGCAGTTATGGCGACAGGAGCTCTGGAAACACCATATATTTT,CASSYGDRSSGNTIYF
TRBV7-4,TRBJ1-1,NA,NA,TGTGCCAGCCAAGCTCCAGGGGTGCTCGAAGCTTTCTTT,CASQAPGVLEAFF
TRBV20-1,TRBJ2-4,few,NA,TGCAGTACTATTGCCTTAAATTCGGGGGTGAGGGACATTCAGTACTTC,CSTIALNSGVRDIQYF
TRBV7-3,TRBJ2-2,many,NA,TGTGCCAGCAGCTTTAACCCAGGAAACACCGGGGAGCTGTTTTTT,CASSFNPGNTGELFF
TRBV10-3,TRBJ2-5,many,NA,TGTGCCATCAGTCAGCCCGGCGGAAGAGAGACCCAGTACTTC,CAISQPGGRETQYF